Listed below are T cell receptor beta chains from one sample, sequenced in a study of OX40 agonist ivuxolimab in advanced cancers. Repertoires were generated with immunoSEQ multiplex PCR, while TCRdb's copy carries only in-frame clones and drops some. The data show approximately 26,000 clones, around 82% seen once. The specimen comprised CD4+ or CD8+ T cells sorted from blood, sampled in a trial of the OX40 agonist ivuxolimab. The receptors derive from an adult with an advanced solid tumor such as melanoma, head and neck, liver or kidney cancer. Both conserved end residues are part of each CDR3. Expanded clones get a size class; other rows say once, few or many, or leave the size out.

TRBV11-1	NA	TRBJ2-7	CASSLAVWDRDYEQYF
TRBV19	once	TRBJ1-1	CASRDRPWGPTEAFF
TRBV19	NA	TRBJ2-1	CASSISLTGYNEQFF
TRBV19	NA	TRBJ2-7	CASKLAGASYEQYF
TRBV4-1	NA	TRBJ2-7	CASSQGIGGTGAVLEQYF
TRBV10-3	NA	TRBJ2-1	CAISGLAGGSEQFF
TRBV4-1	once	TRBJ1-1	CASSQAWKNTEAFF
TRBV6-1	few	TRBJ2-1	CASSGLAGEYNEQFF
TRBV28	once	TRBJ2-2	CASSLSGIGELFF
TRBV10-2	NA	TRBJ1-2	CASSDWGSVRLYGYTF
TRBV2	NA	TRBJ1-1	CASSEGGMNTEAFF
TRBV5-6	NA	TRBJ1-1	CASSFGSGEGVNTEAFF
TRBV27	NA	TRBJ2-7	CASSLDGYEQYF
TRBV6-5	NA	TRBJ1-1	CASSYSPFMNTEAFF
TRBV19	NA	TRBJ2-2	CASSIYKNTGELFF
TRBV6-1	once	TRBJ2-1	CASRGVGEQFF
TRBV11-2	NA	TRBJ2-3	CASSLVPGEGSTDTQYF
TRBV19	few	TRBJ1-5	CASSSGLTQPQHF
TRBV10-3	few	TRBJ1-5	CAISGGLNQPQHF
TRBV5-6	NA	TRBJ1-2	CASSLGGQEIYGYTF
TRBV10-3	NA	TRBJ2-1	CAVSEASGDHYNEQFF